These 14 T cell receptor beta chains were sequenced from one sample in a study of regulatory T cells in long-lasting Graves disease. In building TCR beta libraries, iRepertoire HTBI primers were used together with Arm-PCR of CDR3 regions. One entry per CDR3 protein, called by TCRdb with MiXCR from the multiplex PCR reads. The sample has around 480,000 distinct CDR3 sequences, around 15% seen once. Stated time point: newly diagnosed GD, antithyroid drugs for less than 3 months. PBMC-extracted RNA yielded the TCR library. The same sample was also used in a study of T cells in Graves' hyperthyroidism and ophthalmopathy.

Sequenced material: peripheral blood mononuclear cells (PBMCs), taken at new diagnosis, from a patient treated with antithyroid drugs. These receptor sequences come from a man in his forties or fifties with Graves disease.

At least ten counts were recorded for this clonotype. V gene TRBV7-3 combines with J gene TRBJ1-5; D remains unclear. CDR3 length equals 12 residues. V was shortened by 2 bases and J by 6 bases, with 5 bases between the two germline ends. The germline CDR1 and CDR2 sequences are SGHTA and FQGTGA. Here the CDR3 reads CASSLPGQPQHF. CDR3 sequence (DNA): TGTGCCAGCAGCTTACCCGGTCAGCCCCAGCATTTT.

The chain uses TRBV19 and TRBJ2-5; 7 bases match TRBD1. The CDR3 runs 14 residues. With 3 bases clipped from V and 3 bases from J, the junction kept 4 bases outside the gene matches. Germline lookup yields CDR1 LNHDA and CDR2 SQIVND (reference sequence). CDR3 sequence: CASSIFDREETQYF. CDR3 in DNA: TGTGCCAGTAGTATCTTCGACAGGGAAGAGACCCAGTACTTC.

This clonotype was picked up a small number of times. The V call is TRBV6-5, the J call TRBJ2-7; the match to TRBD2 covers 9 bases. The V gene end was trimmed by 0 bases and the J gene end by 3 bases; junction bases not matched to a gene: 6. The CDR3 has 16 residues. Germline CDR1 MNHEY, CDR2 SVGAGI. The CDR3 DNA reads as TGTGCCAGCAGTTACTCGATTACTAGCGGGTACTACGAGCAGTACTTC. It codes for CASSYSITSGYYEQYF.

V usage is TRBV5-5 and J usage is TRBJ1-6, with unresolved D. Trimming took off 0 bases at V and 6 bases at J, with 7 bases between the two ends. The CDR3 runs to 14 residues. Germline CDR1 and CDR2: SGHKS and YYEKEE (reference sequence). CDR3 coding DNA: TGTGCCAGCAGCTTGGCCGCGGGTAATTCACCCCTCCACTTT. Translation: CASSLAAGNSPLHF.

The chain has TRBV20-1 and TRBJ2-2, with 7 bases identical to TRBD2. Germline CDR1 and CDR2: DFQATT and SNEGSKA (reference sequence). Unmatched junction bases numbered 3, after V lost 1 base and J lost 4 bases. The CDR3 is 14 residues long. CDR3 region: CSARVRGSTGELFF. The CDR3 coding sequence is TGCAGTGCTAGAGTGCGGGGGTCCACCGGGGAGCTGTTTTTT.

This chain uses TRBV12-3 or TRBV12-4 with TRBJ2-1; TRBD2 might be the D (5 bases). V lost 5 bases and J lost 7, with 21 bases in between. This CDR3 comprises 16 residues. In nucleotides, the CDR3 is TGTGCCAGCAGTATACTGCCCCCGGACTTATATAATGAGCAGTTCTTC. Amino acid sequence: CASSILPPDLYNEQFF.

This clonotype was seen more than once but under ten times. The genes are TRBV4-1 and TRBJ1-1; D is uncertain. The V end was cut by 1 base, the J end by 10 bases, with 16 bases between. The germline V gene has CDR1 MGHRA and CDR2 YSYEKL. This CDR3 has 14 residues. The CDR3 reads CASSQVFEVLGAFF. CDR3 coding DNA: TGCGCCAGCAGCCAAGTTTTTGAGGTTTTGGGAGCTTTCTTT.

This clonotype was observed at least ten times. V and J are TRBV6-1 and TRBJ2-7, with D perhaps matching TRBD1 (7 bases). Germline CDR1 reads MNHNS; CDR2 reads SASEGT. Deletions cut 6 bases from V and 5 bases from J, with 20 bases between. The CDR3 has 15 amino acids. For the CDR3, the DNA is TGTGCCAGCAGCCCAGGCGCAGGGGGGAGTCACGAGCAGTACTTC. Its translation: CASSPGAGGSHEQYF.

This chain joins TRBV7-3 and TRBJ2-5; 10 bases match TRBD2. The closer fit of TRBJ2-1 to the DNA end suggests the J call may be wrong. The CDR3 runs to 16 residues. Germline V gene lookup returns CDR1 SGHTA and CDR2 FQGTGA. As DNA, the CDR3 is TGTGCCAGCAGCTATACCGCCGGGACTAGCGCAACAGAGCAGTTCTTC. It is translated as CASSYTAGTSATEQFF.

The sample holds a few counts of this clonotype. The gene calls are TRBV5-1 and TRBJ2-5; D unresolved. V lost 2 bases and J lost 3, with 8 bases in between. This CDR3 region has 13 residues. CDR1 SGHRS and CDR2 YFSETQ come from the germline V gene. CDR3 nucleotides: TGCGCCAGCAGCTTCGGCCTCGAAGAGACCCAGTACTTC. The encoded protein is CASSFGLEETQYF.

The V gene is TRBV9, the J gene TRBJ2-4, with D possibly matching TRBD2 (5 bases). The CDR3 totals 15 residues. Trimming stripped 0 bases from V and 9 bases from J, with 16 bases between. CDR1 and CDR2 from the germline V gene are SGDLS and YYNGEE. CDR3 coding DNA: TGTGCCAGCAGCGTAGAAGCGGACCCCATTGGCATTCAGTACTTC. It specifies CASSVEADPIGIQYF.

This clonotype was seen repeatedly, ten times or more. This chain links TRBV2 with TRBJ2-1; D gene uncertain. Germline-derived CDR1 and CDR2 are SNHLY and FYNNEI. V shed 8 bases and J shed 9 bases, with 11 bases lying between them. The CDR3 covers 11 residues. CDR3 loop: CASDTLGEQFF. CDR3 DNA: TGTGCCAGCGATACCTTGGGTGAGCAGTTCTTC.

This clonotype appeared many times. J is TRBJ2-7 and V is TRBV5-8, with 7 positions matching TRBD1. Per germline, CDR1 SGHTS and CDR2 YDEGEE. This CDR3 is 15 amino acids long. Trimming took 4 bases from V and 3 from J; bases not matched to a gene: 10. DNA of the CDR3: TGTGCCAGCAGCGCTCCCCGGACAGGCCGCTACGAGCAGTACTTC. As protein: CASSAPRTGRYEQYF.

This clonotype has ten or more counts. The gene calls are TRBV20-1 and TRBJ2-2; D may correspond to TRBD1 or TRBD2 (6 bases each). Trimming shortened V by 0 bases and J by 2 bases, and 13 bases separated the two germline ends. Germline V gene data show CDR1 as DFQATT and CDR2 as SNEGSKA (reference sequence). The CDR3 has 16 residues. The chain's CDR3 is CSAREEGGINTGELFF. CDR3 DNA sequence: TGCAGTGCTAGAGAGGAGGGGGGAATCAACACCGGGGAGCTGTTTTTT.